Reported below is one T cell receptor beta chain. Its antigen is undetermined. Prior to sequencing, the ViraFEST assay stimulated PBMC with viral peptide pools, which expanded the antigen-specific CD4+ T cells. A roughly 10-day culture period preceded the isolation of CD4+ T cells. In the vaccine recipients, nucleocapsid antibodies were negative and there was no prior SARS-CoV-2 infection. The CDR3 extends over 16 amino acids. Germline V lookup: CDR1 LNHDA, CDR2 SQIVND (reference sequence). Losses at the gene ends were 6 bases for V and 2 bases for J; bases not matched to a gene: 6. The data originate from a study of vaccination effects on CD4 cells after COVID-19. In the study overall: Of the BNT162b2 and mRNA-1273 vaccines, participants received two doses of one or the other.

Using immunoSEQ multiplex PCR, the repertoire was profiled, and TCRdb retains in-frame clones only, with some absent. In the table there are about 54,000 clones, 75% to 90% of which are singletons. Study-wide results and limits: Sampling in the study covered few convalescent patients and included no early post-infection timepoints. Late post-vaccination, clones induced by infection and those induced by vaccine underwent marked clonal contraction.

This rearrangement joins TRBV19 to TRBJ2-2; TRBD2 matches at 10 bases. The origin of this receptor is a human donor who received a COVID-19 vaccine. Sequenced here: CD4+ T cells from PBMCs cultured with HCoV-229E spike peptides, sampled before COVID-19 vaccination. The DNA for the CDR3 is TGTGCCAGTAGCCGAACTAGCGGGGTCAACACCGGGGAGCTGTTTTTT. Translating gives CASSRTSGVNTGELFF.